The clone carrying this TCR beta chain was counted many times. Losses at the gene ends were 6 bases for V and 5 bases for J; bases not matched to a gene: 14. Per germline, CDR1 SGHTA and CDR2 FQGNSA. The CDR3 spans 17 residues. MiXCR was run by TCRdb on the 5' RACE reads, yielding one entry per CDR3 protein. The profile shows 20,000 to 25,000 distinct CDR3 sequences, roughly 3.3% of them singletons. The data were taken from a study of T cells after yellow fever vaccination. Study context: Preparation of the low-cell-number fractions used SMART-Seq v4 Ultra Low Input.

The study, taken as a whole, reports: The study found a weaker secondary response that peaked faster, day 5 versus 15.

The chain recombines TRBV7-2 with TRBJ2-3, with 10 bases lining up with TRBD2. The sample in question was PBMCs, either bulk or a sorted T-cell subset (CD4+, CD8+, memory, or dextramer-sorted; not recorded which), obtained more than 35 days after the first yellow fever vaccination. The clonotype comes from a man aged 18 to 35 who received the YFV17D yellow fever vaccine. CDR3 in DNA: TGTGCCAGCAGAGAAGGACAGCGGGGGGGTCTGAAAGATACGCAGTATTTT. Amino acids: CASREGQRGGLKDTQYF.